A selection of T cell receptor beta chains follows, all from one sample in a study of neurological immune-mediated disorders. From the 5' RACE reads, TCRdb called clonotypes with MiXCR, one entry per CDR3 protein. Among some 27,000 distinct CDR3 sequences listed, roughly 25% were seen once. The specimen was CD4+ T cells from blood. These receptor sequences come from a man aged 50-60 years with HTLV-1-associated myelopathy (HAM/TSP). The CDR3 runs from the conserved cysteine through the conserved F or W. The D gene is left open where the match is weak. Clone size, where shown, is once, few, many, or a class for clones that have expanded.

- | TRBJ2-1 | TRBV14 | - | TGTGCCAGCAGCGCCGACCGGGATAGCTCCTACAATGAGCAGTTCTTC | CASSADRDSSYNEQFF
TRBD1 | TRBJ2-5 | TRBV9 | many | TGTGCCAGCAGCCCCCAGACAGGGCTGGAGACCCAGTACTTC | CASSPQTGLETQYF
- | TRBJ2-5 | TRBV3-1 | many | TGTGCCAGCAGCCAAGAGACCCAGTACTTC | CASSQETQYF
TRBD1 | TRBJ1-1 | TRBV11-2 | - | TGTGCCAGCAGCGGGAGGGGGCAGAGGAACACTGAAGCTTTCTTT | CASSGRGQRNTEAFF
- | TRBJ1-6 | TRBV6-5 | few | TGTGCCAGCAGTTACGGGGGGGCACGAAAAAATTCACCCCTCCACTTT | CASSYGGARKNSPLHF
- | TRBJ1-1 | TRBV5-5 | - | TGTGCCAGCAGCTTGGGTGTCCGGGAAAACACTGAAGCTTTCTTT | CASSLGVRENTEAFF
- | TRBJ2-7 | TRBV5-5 | many | TGTGCCAGCAGCTTGATAAAGGGGAGGAACGAGCAGTACTTC | CASSLIKGRNEQYF
- | TRBJ2-3 | TRBV27 | many | TGTGCCAGCAGTGTACTAGTTCGAGATACGCAGTATTTT | CASSVLVRDTQYF
- | TRBJ1-6 | TRBV5-1 | many | TGCGCCAGCAGCTTGGATGCGGGACTGGGGAATTCACCCCTCCACTTT | CASSLDAGLGNSPLHF
- | TRBJ1-4 | TRBV12-3/TRBV12-4 | many | TGTGCCAGCAGTTTAGGTCTTGGGGACGAAAAACTGTTTTTT | CASSLGLGDEKLFF